Sequencing of this T cell receptor (beta chain) was carried out in a study of early T cells in non-severe SARS-CoV-2 infection. Study conclusions and caveats: Reliance on VDJdb matching favored anti-spike CD8 responses; private and CD4 specificities were missed.

This CDR3 has 20 residues. Germline V gives CDR1 SEHNR, CDR2 FQNEAQ (reference sequence). V shed 4 bases and J 0 bases; nucleotides not matched to a gene: 18. One entry per CDR3 protein, called by TCRdb with MiXCR from the 5' RACE reads. The sample consists of about 23,000 distinct CDR3 sequences, about 5.2% of them appearing once. This clonotype was detected ten times or more. Its target is unknown. The clonotype originates from an adult who was a healthcare worker with PCR-confirmed SARS-CoV-2 infection or an uninfected control (not recorded which). The V gene is TRBV7-9, the J gene TRBJ2-1; 7 nucleotides match TRBD1. Sequenced sample: whole blood. The DNA for the CDR3 is TGTGCCAGCAGCTCCCTGCCCGGGGTAGGGGGCCAATACTCCTACAATGAGCAGTTCTTC. This encodes CASSSLPGVGGQYSYNEQFF.